This TCR beta chain was captured in a study of shared clonotypes between healthy human individuals. Study-level information: Donor ages ranged 18 to 49 years: a couple of women, three men.

Study outcomes and limitations: Non-shared clonotypes displayed generation probabilities falling below those of clonotypes present in all four donors. Sampling covered nothing but blood. Tissue TCR repertoires likely differ from those found in blood.

The CDR3 consists of 16 residues. V was pared by 7 bases and J by 4 bases, with 13 bases of the junction left unmatched. CDR1 is MDHEN, CDR2 SYDVKM, per germline. This clone has just one count. Its matching antigen is unknown. This table comes from immunoSEQ multiplex PCR, and its TCRdb copy is limited to in-frame clones, with some not included. The table lists 2 million to 2.5 million clones, about 90% of them singletons. The chain links TRBV28 to TRBJ2-1; 7 nucleotides agree with TRBD1. The sequence was collected from a man aged 18 to 29 in good health. Some clones in this sample may be carry-over from other donors' samples. Material: naive CD4+ T cells from PBMCs. Subset here: CD45RA+ positively selected. As DNA, the CDR3 is TGTGCCAGCAAGACCGACCGGGACAGTATTTACAATGAGCAGTTCTTC. It yields the protein CASKTDRDSIYNEQFF.